These 16 T cell receptor beta chains were sequenced from one sample in a study of CD8 T cells in ankylosing spondylitis. The study, taken as a whole, reports: Eight highly homologous variants formed a TCR beta motif that appeared characteristic of ankylosing spondylitis blood.

Via MiXCR, TCRdb re-called the 5' RACE reads, giving one row per CDR3 protein. The sample gives 300,000 to 400,000 distinct CDR3 sequences, approximately 20% of which show up once; 15% to 20% is in the top ten. No cognate antigen is known for these TCRs. Sample: blood, either unsorted or a sorted T cell fraction (not recorded which). These receptors were obtained from a male donor with ankylosing spondylitis.

This chain joins TRBV18 and TRBJ2-7; perhaps TRBD1 as D (6 bases). Trimming took off 2 bases at V and 2 bases at J, with 13 bases between the two ends. This CDR3 comprises 15 residues. CDR1 and CDR2 from the germline V gene are KGHSH and LQKENI. In DNA form, the CDR3 reads TGTGCCAGCTCACCAGGAACAGGGACCACCTACGAGCAGTACTTC. Its protein product is CASSPGTGTTYEQYF.

In its sample, this clonotype was seen a few times. The V call is TRBV12-3 or TRBV12-4, the J call TRBJ1-4; D ambiguous. The germline V and J ends were trimmed by 0 bases and 7 bases, with 12 bases remaining between them. The CDR3 has 15 amino acids. Here the CDR3 reads CASSLAGARSEKLFF. In DNA, the CDR3 is TGTGCCAGCAGTTTAGCGGGCGCGAGGTCTGAAAAACTGTTTTTT.

The CDR3 sequence: CASSEGLRKANEQFF. The CDR3 nucleotides read TGTGCCAGCAGTGAGGGTCTTAGGAAAGCCAATGAGCAGTTCTTC. The chain carries TRBV2 and TRBJ2-1; no clear D. Germline values: CDR1 SNHLY, CDR2 FYNNEI. V dropped 3 bases and J dropped 6 bases, with 15 bases sitting between them. The CDR3 is made up of 15 amino acids.

The table lists this clonotype with many counts. The rearrangement joins TRBV19 to TRBJ2-2; perhaps TRBD2 as D (6 bases). The CDR3 totals 14 residues. With 5 bases removed from V and 1 base from J, the gap between germline ends came to 8 bases. From germline, CDR1 is LNHDA and CDR2 SQIVND (reference sequence). CDR3 residues: CASSYGGNTGELFF. DNA of the CDR3: TGTGCCAGTAGTTACGGGGGGAACACCGGGGAGCTGTTTTTT.

This clonotype was seen just once. The chain couples TRBV14 to TRBJ1-1, with a possible D match to TRBD1 (5 bases). From germline, CDR1 is SGHDN and CDR2 FVKESK. The CDR3 consists of 13 residues. Trimming pared 0 bases from V and 10 bases from J, leaving 12 bases between. CDR3 nucleotide sequence: TGTGCCAGCAGCCAAGATAGGCGGAGGGGAGCTTTCTTT. Translating gives CASSQDRRRGAFF.

This clonotype appeared a single time. The chain employs TRBV5-1 and TRBJ1-1; no reliable D call. The V gene's germline CDR1 is SGHRS and CDR2 YFSETQ. CDR3 size: 14 residues. Trimming left V 3 bases short and J 4 bases short, with 13 bases between. This CDR3 is CASSWELKGTEAFF. The DNA for the CDR3 is TGCGCCAGCAGCTGGGAGTTAAAGGGCACTGAAGCTTTCTTT. Complete variable domain (other parts from reference TRBV5-1 and TRBJ1-1): KAGVTQTPRYLIKTRGQQVTLSCSPISGHRSVSWYQQTPGQGLQFLFEYFSETQRNKGNFPGRFSGRQFSNSRSEMNVSTLELGDSALYLCASSWELKGTEAFFGQGTRLTVV.

J is TRBJ1-6 and V is TRBV10-3; TRBD1 agrees at 10 bases. Germline lookup yields CDR1 ENHRY and CDR2 SYGVKD. CDR3 length: 14 amino acids. V was clipped by 6 bases and J by 5 bases; unmatched bases: 1. CDR3 region: CAISGTGDNSPLHF. CDR3 coding DNA: TGTGCCATCAGCGGGACAGGGGATAATTCACCCCTCCACTTT.

In its sample, this clonotype was seen a few times. This rearrangement joins TRBV5-1 to TRBJ2-7; TRBD2 matches 11 bases. The CDR3 spans 14 residues. After removal of 0 bases from V and 7 bases from J, the junction contained 3 bases not matched to a gene. Germline V gene lookup returns CDR1 SGHRS and CDR2 YFSETQ. This CDR3 is CASSLGLAGREQYF. The CDR3 nucleotides are TGCGCCAGCAGCTTGGGACTAGCGGGACGGGAGCAGTACTTC. Full variable domain (rest looked up from reference TRBV5-1 and TRBJ2-7): KAGVTQTPRYLIKTRGQQVTLSCSPISGHRSVSWYQQTPGQGLQFLFEYFSETQRNKGNFPGRFSGRQFSNSRSEMNVSTLELGDSALYLCASSLGLAGREQYFGPGTRLTVT.

This clonotype was recorded only once. This chain links TRBV5-1 with TRBJ1-2; 7 bases are shared with TRBD1. The CDR3 spans 15 residues. The V and J ends lost 5 bases and 4 bases, in that order; junction bases with no gene match: 11. From germline, CDR1 is SGHRS and CDR2 YFSETQ. The CDR3 here is CASRRDSSRFYGYTF. The DNA of the CDR3 is TGCGCCAGCAGGCGGGACAGTTCCCGATTCTATGGCTACACCTTC. Drawing the rest from reference TRBV5-1 and TRBJ1-2, the complete variable domain is KAGVTQTPRYLIKTRGQQVTLSCSPISGHRSVSWYQQTPGQGLQFLFEYFSETQRNKGNFPGRFSGRQFSNSRSEMNVSTLELGDSALYLCASRRDSSRFYGYTFGSGTRLTVV.

This clonotype was found a few times. The chain combines TRBV7-3 with TRBJ2-4, with D tentatively TRBD2 (5 bases). The CDR3 has 17 amino acids. Trimming shortened V by 2 bases and J by 8 bases, and 22 bases separated the two germline ends. Germline loops: CDR1 SGHTA, CDR2 FQGTGA. In DNA, the CDR3 is TGTGCCAGCAGCTTAGTGGGAGCCGCGGGTTTTTCGGACATTCAGTACTTC. As protein: CASSLVGAAGFSDIQYF.

The chain joins TRBV18 to TRBJ2-3; D remains unclear. The CDR3 spans 16 residues. V was cut by 3 bases and J by 2 bases, with 15 bases left in between. Germline CDR1 KGHSH, CDR2 LQKENI. The CDR3 spells CASSPLSFPATDTQYF. In DNA, the CDR3 is TGTGCCAGCTCACCTTTGAGTTTTCCCGCCACAGATACGCAGTATTTT.

V gene TRBV15 combines with J gene TRBJ1-6, with D unclear. V shed 0 bases and J shed 4 bases, with 4 bases lying between them. This CDR3 is built from 14 residues. Per the germline V gene, CDR1 is LNHNV and CDR2 is YYDKDF (reference sequence). The CDR3 DNA sequence: TGTGCCACCAGCAGAGAAATGTATAATTCACCCCTCCACTTT. It yields the protein CATSREMYNSPLHF.

The rearrangement uses TRBV12-3 or TRBV12-4 and TRBJ2-1; D perhaps matches TRBD1 (5 bases). The CDR3 has 14 amino acids. V shed 10 bases and J shed 2 bases, with 15 bases lying between them. CDR3 sequence reads: CATNSDSTYNEQFF. As DNA, the CDR3 is TGTGCCACCAACAGCGACAGTACCTACAATGAGCAGTTCTTC.

This chain joins TRBV27 and TRBJ2-4; 8 bases align to TRBD2. The V gene end was trimmed by 8 bases and the J gene end by 0 bases; junction bases not matched to a gene: 9. Germline V gives CDR1 MNHEY, CDR2 SMNVEV (reference sequence). This CDR3 comprises 16 residues. The CDR3 DNA sequence: TGTGCCAGCGCCCGGGGGGGGGGGCTAGCCAAAAACATTCAGTACTTC. This encodes CASARGGGLAKNIQYF.

In nucleotides, the CDR3 is TGTGCCAGCAGGGAGAGGTTATCAACAGATACGCAGTATTTT. Residues: CASRERLSTDTQYF. V usage is TRBV2 and J usage is TRBJ2-3; D uncertain. CDR3 length: 14 residues. Germline loops: CDR1 SNHLY, CDR2 FYNNEI. Trimming shortened V by 6 bases and J by 3 bases, and 13 bases separated the two germline ends.

CDR3 region: CAISEHPYACTF. The DNA of the CDR3 is TGTGCCATCAGTGAGCACCCCTATGCGTGCACCTTC. This chain uses TRBV10-3 with TRBJ1-2, with unresolved D. The CDR3 loop spans 12 amino acids. Deletions cut 2 bases from V and 13 bases from J, with 14 bases between. Germline assignment: CDR1 ENHRY and CDR2 SYGVKD.